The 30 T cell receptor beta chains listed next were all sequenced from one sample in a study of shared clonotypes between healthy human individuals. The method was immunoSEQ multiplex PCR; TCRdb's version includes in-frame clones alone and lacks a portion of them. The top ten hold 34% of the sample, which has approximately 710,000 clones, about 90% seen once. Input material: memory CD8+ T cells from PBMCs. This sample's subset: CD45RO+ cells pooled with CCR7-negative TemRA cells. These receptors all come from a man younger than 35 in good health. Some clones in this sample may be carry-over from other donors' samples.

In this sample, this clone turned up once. The CDR3 is CASSPPRSTQGYGYTF. In nucleotides, the CDR3 is TGTGCCAGCAGCCCCCCCCGGAGCACACAGGGCTATGGCTACACCTTC. The genes are TRBV7-9 and TRBJ1-2; D possibly corresponds to TRBD1 (6 bases). The CDR3 has 16 amino acids. CDR1 and CDR2 from the germline V gene are SEHNR and FQNEAQ (reference sequence). Trimming removed 5 bases at V and 4 bases at J, with 20 bases between.

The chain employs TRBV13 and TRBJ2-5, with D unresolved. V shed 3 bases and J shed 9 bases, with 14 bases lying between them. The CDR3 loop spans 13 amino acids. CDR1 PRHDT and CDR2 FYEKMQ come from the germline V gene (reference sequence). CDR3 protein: CASSFVGTQAQYF. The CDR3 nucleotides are TGTGCCAGCAGCTTTGTGGGAACTCAGGCCCAGTACTTC.

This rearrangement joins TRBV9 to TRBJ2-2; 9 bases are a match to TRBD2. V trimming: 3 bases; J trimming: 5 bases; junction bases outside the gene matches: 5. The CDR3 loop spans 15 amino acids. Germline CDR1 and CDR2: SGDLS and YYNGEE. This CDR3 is CASSDSGRGTGELFF. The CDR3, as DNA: TGTGCCAGCAGCGATAGCGGGAGAGGGACCGGGGAGCTGTTTTTT.

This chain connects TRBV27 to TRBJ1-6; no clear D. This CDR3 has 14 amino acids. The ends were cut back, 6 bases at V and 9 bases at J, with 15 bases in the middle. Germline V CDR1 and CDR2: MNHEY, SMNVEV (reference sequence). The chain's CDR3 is CASRFGVAGSPLHF. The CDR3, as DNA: TGTGCCAGCAGGTTCGGGGTCGCGGGTTCACCCCTCCACTTT.

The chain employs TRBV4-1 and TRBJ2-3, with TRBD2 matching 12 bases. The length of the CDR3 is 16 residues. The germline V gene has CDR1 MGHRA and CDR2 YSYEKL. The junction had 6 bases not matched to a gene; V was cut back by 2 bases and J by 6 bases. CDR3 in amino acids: CASSQRLAGVTDTQYF. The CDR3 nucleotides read TGCGCCAGCAGCCAACGACTAGCGGGAGTCACGGATACGCAGTATTTT.

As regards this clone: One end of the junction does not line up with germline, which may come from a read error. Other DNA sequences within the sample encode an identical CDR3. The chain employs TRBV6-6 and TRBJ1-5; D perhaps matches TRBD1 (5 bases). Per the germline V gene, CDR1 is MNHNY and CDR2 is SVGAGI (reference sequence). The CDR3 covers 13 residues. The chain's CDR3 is CASSYYGDQPQHF. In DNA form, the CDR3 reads TGCGCCAGCAGTTATTACGGGGACCAGCCCCAGCATTTT.

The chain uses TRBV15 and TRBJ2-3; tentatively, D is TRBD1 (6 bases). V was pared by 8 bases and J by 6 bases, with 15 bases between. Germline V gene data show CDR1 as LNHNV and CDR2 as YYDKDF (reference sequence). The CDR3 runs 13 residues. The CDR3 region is CATQQGFADTQYF. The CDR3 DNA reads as TGTGCCACCCAGCAGGGGTTTGCGGATACGCAGTATTTT.

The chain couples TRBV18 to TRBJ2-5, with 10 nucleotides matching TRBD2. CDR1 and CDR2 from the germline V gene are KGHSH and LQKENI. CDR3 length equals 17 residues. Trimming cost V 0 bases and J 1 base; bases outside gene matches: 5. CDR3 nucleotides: TGTGCCAGCTCACCACCATCTCTAGCGGGAGTCCAAGAGACCCAGTACTTC. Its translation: CASSPPSLAGVQETQYF.

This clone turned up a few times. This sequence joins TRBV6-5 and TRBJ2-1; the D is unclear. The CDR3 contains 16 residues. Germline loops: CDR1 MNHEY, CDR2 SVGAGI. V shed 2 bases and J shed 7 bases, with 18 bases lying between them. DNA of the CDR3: TGTGCCAGCAGTTACGGGGTTGGCGACCAAGGTAATGAGCAGTTCTTC. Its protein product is CASSYGVGDQGNEQFF.

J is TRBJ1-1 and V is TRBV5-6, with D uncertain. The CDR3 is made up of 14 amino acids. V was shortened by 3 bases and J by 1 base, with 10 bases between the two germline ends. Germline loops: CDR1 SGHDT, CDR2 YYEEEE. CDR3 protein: CASSSTPANTEAFF. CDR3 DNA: TGTGCCAGCAGCTCAACCCCGGCGAACACTGAAGCTTTCTTT.

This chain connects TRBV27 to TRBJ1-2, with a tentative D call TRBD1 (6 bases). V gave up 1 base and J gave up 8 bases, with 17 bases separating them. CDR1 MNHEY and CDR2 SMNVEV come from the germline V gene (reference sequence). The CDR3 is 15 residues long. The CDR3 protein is CASSLLGAQGGGYTF. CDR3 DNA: TGTGCCAGCAGTTTATTGGGGGCCCAGGGTGGCGGCTACACCTTC.

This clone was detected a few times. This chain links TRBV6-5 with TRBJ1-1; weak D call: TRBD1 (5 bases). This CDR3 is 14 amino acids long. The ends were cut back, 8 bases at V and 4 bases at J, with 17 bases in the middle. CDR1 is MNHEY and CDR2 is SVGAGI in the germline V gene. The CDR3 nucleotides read TGTGCCAGCGGAACGACAGCCGTCAGCACTGAAGCTTTCTTT. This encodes CASGTTAVSTEAFF.

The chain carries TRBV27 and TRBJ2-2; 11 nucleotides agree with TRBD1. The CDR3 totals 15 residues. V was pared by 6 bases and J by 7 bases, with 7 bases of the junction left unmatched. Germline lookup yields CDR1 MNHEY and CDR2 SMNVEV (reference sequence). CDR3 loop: CASRADRGPSGELFF. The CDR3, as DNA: TGTGCCAGCAGGGCGGACAGGGGGCCCAGCGGGGAGCTGTTTTTT.

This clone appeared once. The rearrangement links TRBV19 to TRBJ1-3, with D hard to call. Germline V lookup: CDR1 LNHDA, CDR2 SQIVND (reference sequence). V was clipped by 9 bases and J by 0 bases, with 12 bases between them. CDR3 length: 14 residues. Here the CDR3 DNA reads TGTGCCAGCCTGGGGAGGGACTCTGGAAACACCATATATTTT. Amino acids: CASLGRDSGNTIYF. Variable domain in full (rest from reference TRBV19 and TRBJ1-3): DGGITQSPKYLFRKEGQNVTLSCEQNLNHDAMYWYRQDPGQGLRLIYYSQIVNDFQKGDIAEGYSVSREKKESFPLTVTSAQKNPTAFYLCASLGRDSGNTIYFGEGSWLTVV.

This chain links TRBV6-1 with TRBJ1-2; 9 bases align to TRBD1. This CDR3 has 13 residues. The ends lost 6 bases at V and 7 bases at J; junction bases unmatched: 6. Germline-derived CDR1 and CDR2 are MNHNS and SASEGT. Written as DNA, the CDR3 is TGTGCCAGCAGGGTAGACAGGGGGGGTGGCTACACCTTC. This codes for CASRVDRGGGYTF.

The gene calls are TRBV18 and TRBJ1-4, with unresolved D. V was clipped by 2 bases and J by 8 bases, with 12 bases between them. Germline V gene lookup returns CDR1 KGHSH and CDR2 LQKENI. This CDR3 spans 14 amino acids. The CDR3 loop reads CASSPVRGGEKLFF. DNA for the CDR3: TGTGCCAGCTCACCAGTCCGGGGTGGCGAAAAACTGTTTTTT.

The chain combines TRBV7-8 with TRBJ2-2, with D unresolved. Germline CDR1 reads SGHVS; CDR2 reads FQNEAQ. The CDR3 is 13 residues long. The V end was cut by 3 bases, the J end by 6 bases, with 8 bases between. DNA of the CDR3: TGTGCCAGCAGCTTTGTATCGGCCGGGGAGCTGTTTTTT. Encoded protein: CASSFVSAGELFF. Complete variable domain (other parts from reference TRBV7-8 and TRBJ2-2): GAGVSQSPRYKVAKRGQDVALRCDPISGHVSLFWYQQALGQGPEFLTYFQNEAQLDKSGLPSDRFFAERPEGSVSTLKIQRTQQEDSAVYLCASSFVSAGELFFGEGSRLTVL.

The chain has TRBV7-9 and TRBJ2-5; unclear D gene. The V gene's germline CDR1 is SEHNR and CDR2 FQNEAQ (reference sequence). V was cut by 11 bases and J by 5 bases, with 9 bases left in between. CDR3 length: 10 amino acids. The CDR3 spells CAGEGETQYF. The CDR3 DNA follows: TGTGCCGGAGAAGGGGAGACCCAGTACTTC.

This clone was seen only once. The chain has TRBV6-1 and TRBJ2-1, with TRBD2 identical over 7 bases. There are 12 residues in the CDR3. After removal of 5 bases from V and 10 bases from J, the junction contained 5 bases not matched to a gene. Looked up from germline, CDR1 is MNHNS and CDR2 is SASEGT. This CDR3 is CASSPSGGEQFF. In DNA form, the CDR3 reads TGTGCCAGCAGTCCATCCGGGGGGGAGCAGTTCTTC.

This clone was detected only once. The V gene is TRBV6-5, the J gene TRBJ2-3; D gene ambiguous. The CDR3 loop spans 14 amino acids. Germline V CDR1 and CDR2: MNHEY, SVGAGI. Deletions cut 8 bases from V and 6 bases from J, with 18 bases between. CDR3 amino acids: CASAGDPQSDTQYF. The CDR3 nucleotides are TGTGCCAGCGCTGGCGACCCTCAGTCGGATACGCAGTATTTT.

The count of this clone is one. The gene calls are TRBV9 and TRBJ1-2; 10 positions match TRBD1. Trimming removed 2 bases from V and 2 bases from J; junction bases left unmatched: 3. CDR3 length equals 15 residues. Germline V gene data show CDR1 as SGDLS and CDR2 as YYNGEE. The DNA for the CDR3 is TGTGCCAGCAGCGTTTGGACAGGGGGAAACTATGGCTACACCTTC. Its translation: CASSVWTGGNYGYTF. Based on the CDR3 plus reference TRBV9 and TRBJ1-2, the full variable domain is DSGVTQTPKHLITATGQRVTLRCSPRSGDLSVYWYQQSLDQGLQFLIQYYNGEERAKGNILERFSAQQFPDLHSELNLSSLELGDSALYFCASSVWTGGNYGYTFGSGTRLTVV.

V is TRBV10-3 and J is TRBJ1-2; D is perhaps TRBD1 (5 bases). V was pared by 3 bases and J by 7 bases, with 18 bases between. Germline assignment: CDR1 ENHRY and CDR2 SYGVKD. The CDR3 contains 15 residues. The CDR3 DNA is TGTGCCATCAGTGATTTGCCGGGGCGACTAGGTGGCTACACCTTC. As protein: CAISDLPGRLGGYTF.

CDR3 DNA: TGTGCCAGTAGTATCGATGGGGGCCCGGCCAAAAACATTCAGTACTTC. Protein sequence: CASSIDGGPAKNIQYF. The gene calls are TRBV19 and TRBJ2-4, with a possible D match to TRBD1 (6 bases). The germline V gene has CDR1 LNHDA and CDR2 SQIVND (reference sequence). The CDR3 length is 16 residues. V gave up 3 bases and J gave up 1 base, with 13 bases separating them.

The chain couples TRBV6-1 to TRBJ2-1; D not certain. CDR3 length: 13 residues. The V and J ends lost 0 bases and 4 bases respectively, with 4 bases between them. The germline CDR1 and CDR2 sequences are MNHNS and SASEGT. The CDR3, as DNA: TGTGCCAGCAGTGAAGCCAGGTACAATGAGCAGTTCTTC. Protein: CASSEARYNEQFF.

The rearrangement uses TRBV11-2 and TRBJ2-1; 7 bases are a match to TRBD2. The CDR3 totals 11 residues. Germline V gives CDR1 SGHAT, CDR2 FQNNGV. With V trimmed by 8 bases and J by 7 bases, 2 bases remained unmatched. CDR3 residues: CASLAGNEQFF. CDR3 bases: TGTGCCAGCTTAGCGGGTAATGAGCAGTTCTTC.

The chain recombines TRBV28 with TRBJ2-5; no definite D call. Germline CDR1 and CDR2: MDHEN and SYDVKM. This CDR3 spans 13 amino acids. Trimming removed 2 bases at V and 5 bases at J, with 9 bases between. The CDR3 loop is CASSLRPGETQYF. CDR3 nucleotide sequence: TGTGCCAGCAGTTTACGGCCTGGGGAGACCCAGTACTTC.

CDR3 sequence (DNA): TGTGCCAGCAGCTTAGGTGCGGGAGGGTGGCAGTACTTC. Its protein product is CASSLGAGGWQYF. This chain links TRBV7-3 with TRBJ2-7; 9 bases line up with TRBD2. The germline V gene encodes CDR1 SGHTA and CDR2 FQGTGA. The CDR3 has 13 amino acids. The V gene end was trimmed by 2 bases and the J gene end by 9 bases; junction bases not matched to a gene: 5.

CDR3 bases: TGTGCCAGCAGTCACGACCCCCCGACAGGGGGCGACTATGGCTACACCTTC. Protein: CASSHDPPTGGDYGYTF. The V gene is TRBV7-9, the J gene TRBJ1-2; TRBD1 matches at 10 bases. Germline lookup yields CDR1 SEHNR and CDR2 FQNEAQ (reference sequence). This CDR3 is built from 17 residues. The V and J ends lost 6 bases and 3 bases, in that order; junction bases with no gene match: 13.

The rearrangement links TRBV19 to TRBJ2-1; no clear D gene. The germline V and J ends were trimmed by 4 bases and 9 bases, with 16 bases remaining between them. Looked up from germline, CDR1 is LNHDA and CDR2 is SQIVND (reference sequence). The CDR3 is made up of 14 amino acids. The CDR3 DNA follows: TGTGCCAGTAGTACCGGTCTTGGGTTTGGTGAGCAGTTCTTC. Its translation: CASSTGLGFGEQFF.

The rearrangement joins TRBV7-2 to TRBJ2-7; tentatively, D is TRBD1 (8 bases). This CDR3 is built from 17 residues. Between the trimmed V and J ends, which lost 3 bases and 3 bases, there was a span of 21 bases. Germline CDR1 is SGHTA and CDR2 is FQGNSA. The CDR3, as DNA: TGTGCCAGCAGCTTCACAGGGGGGGGCGTTGGACGCTACGAGCAGTACTTC. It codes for CASSFTGGGVGRYEQYF.